The 13 T cell receptor beta chains given below trace back to one sample, sequenced in a study of T-cell memory formation after mild COVID-19. TCRdb processed the 5' RACE reads anew with MiXCR; each CDR3 protein has one entry. The data contain 150,000 to 200,000 distinct CDR3 sequences, 10% to 15% of them singletons. Sequences were obtained from PBMCs or a T cell subset sorted from them (not recorded which). The receptors derive from a man aged 18 to 35 who had mild COVID-19 (a few samples of this study predate the infection). Cell type and time point are not known.

This clonotype was observed a handful of times. The V call is TRBV27, the J call TRBJ2-5; TRBD2 matches 11 bases. This CDR3 has 15 amino acids. Trimming at V came to 5 bases and at J to 7 bases, leaving 9 bases not matched to a gene. Per the germline V gene, CDR1 is MNHEY and CDR2 is SMNVEV (reference sequence). The chain's CDR3 is CASSPTSGGGGTQYF. The CDR3 DNA is TGTGCCAGCAGTCCTACTAGCGGGGGAGGGGGGACCCAGTACTTC.

This clonotype was seen only a few times. CDR3 loop: CASSQTLTGFGGYTF. The CDR3 DNA sequence: TGTGCCAGCAGCCAAACCTTGACGGGGTTTGGAGGCTACACCTTC. This sequence joins TRBV7-2 and TRBJ1-2; D not resolved. This CDR3 is 15 amino acids long. Germline loops: CDR1 SGHTA, CDR2 FQGNSA. V lost 5 bases and J lost 8, with 21 bases in between. The whole variable domain, filled in from reference TRBV7-2 and TRBJ1-2, reads GAGVSQSPSNKVTEKGKDVELRCDPISGHTALYWYRQSLGQGLEFLIYFQGNSAPDKSGLPSDRFSAERTGGSVSTLTIQRTQQEDSAVYLCASSQTLTGFGGYTFGSGTRLTVV.

This clonotype was recorded a few times. This sequence joins TRBV5-1 and TRBJ2-7; TRBD2 aligns across 7 bases. Germline-derived CDR1 and CDR2 are SGHRS and YFSETQ. With V trimmed by 6 bases and J by 5 bases, 11 bases remained unmatched. The length of the CDR3 is 14 residues. CDR3 coding DNA: TGCGCCAGCAATTCCGGGGGGTCTTTCGACGAGCAGTACTTC. Its protein is CASNSGGSFDEQYF.

V is TRBV6-2 or TRBV6-3 and J is TRBJ1-2, with TRBD1 matching over 8 bases. The junction had 4 bases not matched to a gene; V was cut back by 4 bases and J by 3 bases. From germline, CDR1 is MNHEY and CDR2 SVGEGT. This CDR3 has 14 amino acids. The CDR3 sequence is CASSFQDRDYGYTF. CDR3 coding DNA: TGTGCCAGCAGTTTCCAGGACAGGGACTATGGCTACACCTTC.

This clonotype has at least ten counts. The chain recombines TRBV10-3 with TRBJ2-1, with 10 bases lining up with TRBD2. Germline CDR1 reads ENHRY; CDR2 reads SYGVKD. The CDR3 runs 16 residues. The junction had 9 bases not matched to a gene; V was cut back by 10 bases and J by 0 bases. This CDR3 is CATRTSGTRSYNEQFF. The CDR3 coding sequence is TGTGCCACTCGGACTAGCGGAACCCGCTCCTACAATGAGCAGTTCTTC.

This clonotype was counted a few times. V usage is TRBV24-1 and J usage is TRBJ2-1; possible D gene TRBD2, 6 bases. V was cut by 3 bases and J by 6 bases, with 20 bases left in between. The CDR3 totals 17 residues. Germline lookup yields CDR1 KGHDR and CDR2 SFDVKD. The CDR3, as DNA: TGTGCCACCAGTGATCCCTGGGGAAGGGGACTTGGCAATGAGCAGTTCTTC. Its translation: CATSDPWGRGLGNEQFF.

This clonotype was picked up a small number of times. In nucleotides, the CDR3 is TGTGCCAGCAGCTTACACGGGGGGCGACAAGAGACCCAGTACTTC. It translates to CASSLHGGRQETQYF. The V gene is TRBV7-3, the J gene TRBJ2-5; D might be TRBD2 (7 bases). The CDR3 extends over 15 amino acids. CDR1 and CDR2 (germline): SGHTA, FQGTGA. The V and J ends lost 2 bases and 2 bases respectively, with 12 bases between them.

In this sample, this clonotype turned up a few times. The chain uses TRBV6-6 and TRBJ2-3; no definite D call. There are 14 residues in the CDR3. The germline V and J ends were trimmed by 1 base and 2 bases, with 7 bases remaining between them. CDR1 is MNHNY and CDR2 is SVGAGI in the germline V gene (reference sequence). The CDR3 reads CASSYYRNTDTQYF. DNA for the CDR3: TGTGCCAGCAGTTACTACAGAAACACAGATACGCAGTATTTT.

The chain is built from TRBV5-1 and TRBJ2-1; TRBD1 matches 7 bases. Germline V gene data show CDR1 as SGHRS and CDR2 as YFSETQ. The CDR3 runs to 18 residues. Trimming removed 0 bases from V and 0 bases from J; junction bases left unmatched: 9. This CDR3 is CASSLVAISGGSYNEQFF. As DNA, the CDR3 is TGCGCCAGCAGCTTGGTAGCCATTTCAGGGGGCTCCTACAATGAGCAGTTCTTC.

In nucleotides, the CDR3 is TGTGCCAGCAGACCCCTGACAGTCGCAACGCGAGGGGATGGCTACACCTTC. Translating gives CASRPLTVATRGDGYTF. V gene TRBV12-3 or TRBV12-4 combines with J gene TRBJ1-2, with a weak D call TRBD1 (5 bases). This CDR3 region has 17 residues. Trimming removed 6 bases at V and 6 bases at J, with 26 bases between.

At least ten counts were recorded for this clonotype. The DNA for the CDR3 is TGCGCCAGCAGCATGGGAAGAAACACCATATATTTT. As protein: CASSMGRNTIYF. The genes are TRBV5-1 and TRBJ1-3; D is unclear. CDR3 size: 12 residues. V lost 4 bases and J lost 5, with 7 bases in between. Germline CDR1 reads SGHRS; CDR2 reads YFSETQ.

The V gene is TRBV14, the J gene TRBJ2-7, with a weak D call TRBD2 (5 bases). Between the trimmed V and J ends, which lost 1 base and 2 bases, there was a span of 12 bases. The CDR3 consists of 15 residues. CDR1 and CDR2 (germline): SGHDN, FVKESK. CDR3 bases: TGTGCCAGCAGCCAAGTCGGCAGGCGGGCCTACGAGCAGTACTTC. It is translated as CASSQVGRRAYEQYF.

This clonotype was counted only a few times. The rearrangement uses TRBV12-3 or TRBV12-4 and TRBJ1-4; D remains unclear. Trimming took off 10 bases at V and 12 bases at J, with 21 bases between the two ends. The CDR3 is made up of 13 amino acids. The CDR3 nucleotides read TGTGCCACCGCCCCCCGGAGAACACGGCAACTGTTTTTT. This sequence encodes CATAPRRTRQLFF.